A single sample gave rise to the 27 T cell receptor beta chains below, sequenced in a study of neurological immune-mediated disorders. TCRdb independently ran MiXCR on the 5' RACE reads; one entry per CDR3 protein. This table has about 55,000 distinct CDR3 sequences, around 3.5% appearing once. The specimen sequenced was PBMCs. The receptor set was obtained from a man between 60 and 70 years old with multiple sclerosis.

This rearrangement joins TRBV28 to TRBJ2-1; 10 nucleotides align to TRBD1. V was clipped by 6 bases and J by 9 bases; unmatched bases: 11. The CDR3 is 15 amino acids. Germline V gene data show CDR1 as MDHEN and CDR2 as SYDVKM. This CDR3 is CASRTTGQGIGEQFF. DNA for the CDR3: TGTGCCAGCAGGACCACGGGACAGGGGATCGGTGAGCAGTTCTTC.

This clonotype was picked up many times. This chain uses TRBV20-1 with TRBJ2-2; D could derive from TRBD1 or TRBD2 (5 bases each). Germline-derived CDR1 and CDR2 are DFQATT and SNEGSKA (reference sequence). V was cut by 0 bases and J by 3 bases, with 11 bases left in between. This CDR3 comprises 15 residues. The CDR3 loop is CSARDSGGYTGELFF. The CDR3 DNA reads TGCAGTGCTAGAGATAGTGGGGGTTACACCGGGGAGCTGTTTTTT.

Ten or more counts support this clonotype. The CDR3 DNA is TGCGCCAGCAGCTCCTCGGCGGGGAACACCGGGGAGCTGTTTTTT. Protein product: CASSSSAGNTGELFF. The rearrangement links TRBV5-1 to TRBJ2-2, with D maybe TRBD2 (5 bases). Germline CDR1 reads SGHRS; CDR2 reads YFSETQ. Trimming pared 3 bases from V and 1 base from J, leaving 10 bases between. The CDR3 sequence is 15 residues long.

This clonotype has at least ten counts. The J gene is TRBJ2-1, the V gene TRBV9; D is perhaps TRBD2 (5 bases). Germline values: CDR1 SGDLS, CDR2 YYNGEE. V gave up 7 bases and J gave up 9 bases, with 23 bases separating them. The CDR3 loop spans 15 amino acids. CDR3: CASSVEGRRHSEQFF. DNA for the CDR3: TGTGCCAGCTCCGTAGAAGGTCGGAGGCACAGTGAGCAGTTCTTC. The complete variable domain, with remaining parts taken from reference TRBV9 and TRBJ2-1, reads DSGVTQTPKHLITATGQRVTLRCSPRSGDLSVYWYQQSLDQGLQFLIQYYNGEERAKGNILERFSAQQFPDLHSELNLSSLELGDSALYFCASSVEGRRHSEQFFGPGTRLTVL.

This sequence joins TRBV29-1 and TRBJ1-1; TRBD1 agrees at 9 bases. There are 11 residues in the CDR3. Germline values: CDR1 SQVTM, CDR2 ANQGSEA. The J segment lost 8 bases and the V segment lost 6 bases, leaving 4 bases of the junction unmatched. CDR3 coding DNA: TGCAGCGTCAAGACAGGGGGGGAAGCTTTCTTT. Translating gives CSVKTGGEAFF.

This clonotype has only a few counts. The chain has TRBV29-1 and TRBJ1-1; possible D gene TRBD1, 6 bases. The CDR3 length is 14 residues. Trimming took 7 bases from V and 1 from J, leaving 16 bases between them. Germline V gene lookup returns CDR1 SQVTM and CDR2 ANQGSEA. The CDR3 coding sequence is TGCAGCGCCGGCGGGGGGCAGGGGAACACTGAAGCTTTCTTT. Amino acids: CSAGGGQGNTEAFF.

This clonotype was counted many times. CDR3: CSAVDGQGPQHF. As DNA, the CDR3 is TGCAGCGCAGTAGACGGGCAGGGGCCCCAGCATTTT. This chain connects TRBV29-1 to TRBJ1-5; TRBD1 might be the D (5 bases). The CDR3 extends over 12 amino acids. V lost 7 bases to trimming and J lost 9 bases, with 16 bases between them. Germline assignment: CDR1 SQVTM and CDR2 ANQGSEA.

This clonotype was seen many times. The genes are TRBV20-1 and TRBJ2-5, with TRBD2 as a possible D gene (6 bases). This CDR3 is built from 16 residues. With 1 base removed from V and 11 bases from J, the gap between germline ends came to 26 bases. Germline V gene lookup returns CDR1 DFQATT and CDR2 SNEGSKA (reference sequence). The DNA of the CDR3 is TGCAGTGCTAGAGTATCTGGTGGAGGGCCCGATAATGTTCAGTACTTC. Translated, it gives CSARVSGGGPDNVQYF.

This clonotype was seen ten or more times. This chain links TRBV10-2 with TRBJ2-1, with a tentative D call TRBD2 (7 bases). V shed 2 bases and J shed 14 bases, with 19 bases lying between them. The CDR3 is made up of 14 amino acids. Germline CDR1 and CDR2: WSHSY and SAAADI. DNA of the CDR3: TGCGCCAGCAGTGAGGGGGGGGCGGGAGAATCGGAGTTCTTC. It specifies CASSEGGAGESEFF.

This clonotype was seen many times. CDR3 amino acids: CSATKLAGPGYEQYF. As DNA, the CDR3 is TGCAGTGCTACAAAACTTGCAGGGCCAGGGTACGAGCAGTACTTC. The J gene is TRBJ2-7, the V gene TRBV20-1, with D perhaps TRBD1 (5 bases). The CDR3 is 15 residues long. The V and J ends lost 4 bases and 4 bases respectively, with 20 bases between them. Germline V gene sequence: CDR1 DFQATT, CDR2 SNEGSKA (reference sequence).

This clonotype was found many times. In nucleotides, the CDR3 is TGCAGTGCTAGAGAGGCAGGGGGCGGAAAAGGGAACACTGAAGCTTTCTTT. Amino acid sequence: CSAREAGGGKGNTEAFF. The chain carries TRBV20-1 and TRBJ1-1, with 8 bases matching TRBD1. Trimming at V came to 0 bases and at J to 1 base, leaving 10 bases not matched to a gene. This CDR3 region has 17 residues. Germline CDR1 DFQATT, CDR2 SNEGSKA (reference sequence).

About this clonotype: This clone may be a read error of a much larger clone one base away. Here the CDR3 omits its conserved ending phenylalanine or tryptophan, so a read error is the likely source. The chain has TRBV29-1 and TRBJ2-7; TRBD2 matches 7 bases. The CDR3 is 13 amino acids. V shed 6 bases and J 2 bases; nucleotides not matched to a gene: 7. The germline CDR1 and CDR2 sequences are SQVTM and ANQGSEA. CDR3 residues: CSVITSATYEQYC. CDR3 DNA sequence: TGCAGCGTGATAACTAGCGCGACCTACGAGCAGTACTGC.

This clonotype showed up many times. This chain links TRBV20-1 with TRBJ2-6; tentatively, D is TRBD1 (5 bases). Germline CDR1 is DFQATT and CDR2 is SNEGSKA (reference sequence). Trimming stripped 6 bases from V and 3 bases from J, with 12 bases between. This CDR3 has 14 amino acids. CDR3 nucleotide sequence: TGCAGTGCGACCTCTAGGGGTGGGGCCAACGTCCTGACTTTC. It specifies CSATSRGGANVLTF.

The sample holds many counts of this clonotype. The chain combines TRBV5-1 with TRBJ2-4; 10 bases are shared with TRBD1. CDR3 length equals 18 residues. Germline V gene data show CDR1 as SGHRS and CDR2 as YFSETQ. Unmatched junction bases numbered 15, after V lost 3 bases and J lost 6 bases. The DNA for the CDR3 is TGCGCCAGCAGCTCGTTGACAGGGGGCGCGGGAATTACAAACATTCAGTACTTC. Translated: CASSSLTGGAGITNIQYF.

This clonotype was detected ten times or more. This sequence may be a read error, since a much larger clone differs from it by one base. V and J are TRBV5-1 and TRBJ1-4; 7 nucleotides align to TRBD1. The CDR3 is made up of 15 amino acids. The J segment lost 6 bases and the V segment lost 4 bases, leaving 9 bases of the junction unmatched. The V gene's germline CDR1 is SGHRS and CDR2 YFSETQ. The CDR3 DNA sequence: TGCGCCAGCAGCCAACAGGGGACCCAGGATGAAAAACTGTTTTTT. Amino acids: CASSQQGTQDEKLFF.

In its sample, this clonotype was seen many times. V gene TRBV29-1 combines with J gene TRBJ2-3; D is uncertain. CDR1 SQVTM and CDR2 ANQGSEA come from the germline V gene. The V gene lost 3 bases and the J gene lost 5 bases, with 9 bases spanning the gap. The CDR3 covers 12 residues. The CDR3 sequence: CSVDPAIDTQYF. The CDR3 nucleotides are TGCAGCGTTGATCCGGCCATAGATACGCAGTATTTT.

This clonotype was observed many times. The chain is built from TRBV5-5 and TRBJ2-2, with 7 bases fitting TRBD1. Trimming at V came to 1 base and at J to 0 bases, leaving 3 bases not matched to a gene. The germline CDR1 and CDR2 sequences are SGHKS and YYEKEE (reference sequence). The CDR3 is 16 residues long. CDR3 residues: CASSLWGTANTGELFF. The CDR3 DNA follows: TGTGCCAGCAGCTTGTGGGGGACAGCGAACACCGGGGAGCTGTTTTTT. The full variable domain, rest sourced from reference TRBV5-5 and TRBJ2-2, is DAGVTQSPTHLIKTRGQQVTLRCSPISGHKSVSWYQQVLGQGPQFIFQYYEKEERGRGNFPDRFSARQFPNYSSELNVNALLLGDSALYLCASSLWGTANTGELFFGEGSRLTVL.

This clonotype appeared many times. This rearrangement joins TRBV29-1 to TRBJ1-1; unclear D gene. The CDR3 sequence is 13 residues long. V lost 6 bases and J 10 bases, leaving 21 bases between the germline ends. Germline CDR1 reads SQVTM; CDR2 reads ANQGSEA. CDR3 DNA: TGCAGCGTCAATGAAGGAGGCTTAGTAGGAGCTTTCTTT. This gives the protein CSVNEGGLVGAFF.

In this sample, this clonotype turned up many times. The V gene is TRBV29-1, the J gene TRBJ2-3; weak D call: TRBD2 (6 bases). The CDR3 is 14 residues long. Germline V gene data show CDR1 as SQVTM and CDR2 as ANQGSEA. Trimming removed 2 bases at V and 5 bases at J, with 14 bases between. The CDR3 reads CSVERVAAGDTQYF. CDR3 nucleotides: TGCAGCGTTGAACGGGTAGCGGCAGGAGATACGCAGTATTTT.

This clonotype was detected many times. The chain is built from TRBV12-3 or TRBV12-4 and TRBJ1-5; the D gene is possibly TRBD1 (5 bases). The V end lost 5 bases, the J end lost 5 bases, and 16 bases lay between the germline ends. The CDR3 is 15 amino acids. The DNA for the CDR3 is TGTGCCAGCAGTCCCGCAGGGCGGGTGGATCAGCCCCAGCATTTT. Its protein is CASSPAGRVDQPQHF.

Many counts were recorded for this clonotype. V and J are TRBV9 and TRBJ2-3, with 8 bases matching TRBD2. Germline assignment: CDR1 SGDLS and CDR2 YYNGEE. V shed 3 bases, J shed 2 bases, and the junction held 5 bases outside the gene matches. This CDR3 contains 15 residues. The DNA for the CDR3 is TGTGCCAGCAGCGGGTCTAGCGGGTTCACAGATACGCAGTATTTT. It codes for CASSGSSGFTDTQYF.

This clonotype was recorded at least ten times. This may be a read error: a much more frequent sequence differs by one nucleotide. The rearrangement links TRBV15 to TRBJ2-7; tentatively, D is TRBD2 (6 bases). This CDR3 comprises 13 residues. The V end was cut by 1 base, the J end by 11 bases, with 15 bases between. CDR1 and CDR2 from the germline V gene are LNHNV and YYDKDF (reference sequence). Here the CDR3 reads CATSRGRDQEKYF. In DNA, the CDR3 is TGTGCCACCAGCAGAGGGCGGGATCAAGAGAAGTACTTC. Using reference TRBV15 and TRBJ2-7 for the parts outside the CDR3, the full variable domain is DAMVIQNPRYQVTQFGKPVTLSCSQTLNHNVMYWYQQKSSQAPKLLFHYYDKDFNNEADTPDNFQSRRPNTSFCFLDIRSPGLGDTAMYLCATSRGRDQEKYFGPGTRLTVT.

The sample holds many counts of this clonotype. V usage is TRBV12-3 or TRBV12-4 and J usage is TRBJ1-2; tentative D call: TRBD1 (6 bases). V lost 2 bases and J lost 4, with 17 bases in between. This CDR3 comprises 16 residues. Written as DNA, the CDR3 is TGTGCCAGCAGTTTAAATCCCCAGGGGTCGGTCTATGGCTACACCTTC. Protein sequence: CASSLNPQGSVYGYTF.

This clonotype came up many times. V and J are TRBV7-2 and TRBJ2-3; no reliable D call. In germline, CDR1 is SGHTA, CDR2 FQGNSA. The CDR3 loop spans 14 amino acids. Deletions cut 1 base from V and 0 bases from J, with 5 bases between. CDR3: CASSLGRSTDTQYF. DNA of the CDR3: TGTGCCAGCAGCTTAGGTCGGAGCACAGATACGCAGTATTTT. The full variable domain, completed using reference TRBV7-2 and TRBJ2-3, is GAGVSQSPSNKVTEKGKDVELRCDPISGHTALYWYRQSLGQGLEFLIYFQGNSAPDKSGLPSDRFSAERTGGSVSTLTIQRTQQEDSAVYLCASSLGRSTDTQYFGPGTRLTVL.

This clonotype was seen ten or more times. The chain recombines TRBV20-1 with TRBJ2-7; a weak D match, TRBD2 (5 bases). There are 14 residues in the CDR3. V was trimmed by 0 bases and J by 5 bases, leaving 14 bases between them. The germline CDR1 and CDR2 sequences are DFQATT and SNEGSKA (reference sequence). The CDR3 loop is CSAREEVGGHEQYF. CDR3 DNA sequence: TGCAGTGCTAGAGAAGAGGTAGGAGGTCACGAGCAGTACTTC.

At least ten counts were recorded for this clonotype. The J gene is TRBJ2-7, the V gene TRBV24-1; possibly TRBD2 for D (5 bases). V was clipped by 5 bases and J by 7 bases, with 14 bases between them. Germline V gene sequence: CDR1 KGHDR, CDR2 SFDVKD. CDR3 length: 13 residues. CDR3 amino acids: CATSASGPGEQYF. CDR3 nucleotide sequence: TGTGCCACCAGTGCGTCGGGTCCGGGAGAGCAGTACTTC.

This clonotype was seen many times. This sequence joins TRBV12-3 or TRBV12-4 and TRBJ2-6, with a weak D call TRBD2 (6 bases). The CDR3 totals 16 residues. Trimming removed 5 bases at V and 0 bases at J, with 11 bases between. The DNA of the CDR3 is TGTGCCAGCAGTACGGGACTGATCTCTGGGGCCAACGTCCTGACTTTC. Translated: CASSTGLISGANVLTF.